These T cell receptor beta chains were read from a single sample in a study of T-cell reconstitution after alpha-beta-depleted transplantation in children. TCRdb recomputed calls from the PCR reads with MiXCR, one row per CDR3 protein. Of 440,000 or so distinct CDR3 sequences in the sample, approximately 41% were seen once. The specimen comprised PBMCs, sampled before TCRalphabeta/CD19-depleted stem cell transplant. The receptor source for this set is a girl aged 2-15 years with aplastic anemia, due to receive a stem cell transplant. Both conserved end residues are part of each CDR3. Each record gives: clone size, J gene, D gene, V gene, CDR3 protein, CDR3 DNA. D genes are given only for firm matches. Expanded clones are given a class, and other clones once, few, many or no size at all.

size: -
J: TRBJ2-3
D: -
V: TRBV20-1
CDR3: CSAKDRTSTDTQYF
DNA: TGCAGTGCTAAAGACAGAACTAGCACAGATACGCAGTATTTT

size: -
J: TRBJ1-1
D: -
V: TRBV12-3/TRBV12-4
CDR3: CASSFVRGPAFF
DNA: TGTGCCAGCAGTTTCGTTCGGGGTCCGGCTTTCTTT

size: once
J: TRBJ1-2
D: -
V: TRBV7-9
CDR3: CASSSSPSPRNYGYTF
DNA: TGTGCCAGCAGCTCCTCGCCTAGCCCGCGTAACTATGGCTACACCTTC

size: -
J: TRBJ2-1
D: TRBD2
V: TRBV6-1
CDR3: CASSVLAGGPGNEQFF
DNA: TGTGCCAGCAGTGTTTTAGCGGGAGGGCCCGGCAATGAGCAGTTCTTC

size: -
J: TRBJ1-2
D: -
V: TRBV10-2
CDR3: CASSESEEYYTF
DNA: TGCGCCAGCAGTGAGTCGGAGGAGTATTACACCTTC

size: many
J: TRBJ2-1
D: -
V: TRBV5-6
CDR3: CASSFPIGAARNEQFF
DNA: TGTGCCAGCAGCTTTCCAATCGGGGCAGCGAGGAATGAGCAGTTCTTC

size: many
J: TRBJ2-2
D: -
V: TRBV20-1
CDR3: CSARGGSRRENTGELFF
DNA: TGCAGTGCTAGAGGCGGCAGCCGGAGAGAAAACACCGGGGAGCTGTTTTTT

size: few
J: TRBJ2-7
D: TRBD2
V: TRBV20-1
CDR3: CSTPSGGGFYEQYF
DNA: TGCAGTACCCCTAGCGGCGGGGGGTTCTACGAGCAGTACTTC

size: few
J: TRBJ2-1
D: TRBD2
V: TRBV6-1
CDR3: CASRAGSSYNEQFF
DNA: TGTGCCAGCCGAGCGGGATCCTCCTACAATGAGCAGTTCTTC

size: -
J: TRBJ2-6
D: -
V: TRBV5-1
CDR3: CASSSSLSGANVLTF
DNA: TGCGCCAGCAGCTCGAGCCTCTCTGGGGCCAACGTCCTGACTTTC

size: many
J: TRBJ2-2
D: TRBD1
V: TRBV29-1
CDR3: CSVDKGTGATGELFF
DNA: TGCAGCGTTGACAAGGGGACAGGGGCCACCGGGGAGCTGTTTTTT

size: many
J: TRBJ1-1
D: -
V: TRBV6-6
CDR3: CAAMGHTEAFF
DNA: TGTGCCGCTATGGGGCACACTGAAGCTTTCTTT

size: few
J: TRBJ1-4
D: TRBD1
V: TRBV29-1
CDR3: CSVTGGSTNEKLFF
DNA: TGCAGCGTGACAGGGGGCTCAACTAATGAAAAACTGTTTTTT

size: many
J: TRBJ2-1
D: TRBD2
V: TRBV4-1
CDR3: CASSQEDFLGGGYNEQFF
DNA: TGCGCCAGCAGCCAAGAGGACTTTTTAGGCGGGGGGTACAATGAGCAGTTCTTC

size: many
J: TRBJ2-7
D: -
V: TRBV7-2
CDR3: CASSKLPGTRYEQYF
DNA: TGTGCCAGCAGCAAACTACCCGGGACTCGCTACGAGCAGTACTTC

size: -
J: TRBJ2-4
D: -
V: TRBV20-1
CDR3: CSARDVSLAKNIQYF
DNA: TGCAGTGCTAGAGATGTCAGCTTAGCCAAAAACATTCAGTACTTC

size: -
J: TRBJ1-6
D: -
V: TRBV12-3/TRBV12-4
CDR3: CARVPGQNYNSPLHF
DNA: TGTGCCAGGGTTCCGGGACAAAACTATAATTCACCCCTCCACTTT

size: -
J: TRBJ2-7
D: -
V: TRBV27
CDR3: CASSLKAVAYEQYF
DNA: TGTGCCAGCAGTTTAAAGGCAGTCGCCTACGAGCAGTACTTC

size: -
J: TRBJ2-2
D: TRBD2
V: TRBV7-2
CDR3: CASSPGVAGGSGELFF
DNA: TGTGCCAGCAGCCCTGGGGTAGCGGGAGGGAGTGGGGAGCTGTTTTTT

size: -
J: TRBJ2-7
D: -
V: TRBV5-1
CDR3: CASTRDSGMGEQYF
DNA: TGCGCCAGCACCCGGGATAGCGGCATGGGTGAGCAGTACTTC

size: many
J: TRBJ2-5
D: -
V: TRBV5-1
CDR3: CASSLDGETQYF
DNA: TGTGCCAGCAGTTTAGATGGCGAGACCCAGTACTTC

size: few
J: TRBJ2-3
D: -
V: TRBV6-2/TRBV6-3
CDR3: CASSPNVRLTDTQYF
DNA: TGTGCCAGCAGCCCTAACGTTCGCCTCACAGATACGCAGTATTTT

size: many
J: TRBJ1-1
D: -
V: TRBV6-1
CDR3: CASTYEGSTEAFF
DNA: TGTGCCAGCACCTACGAAGGAAGCACTGAAGCTTTCTTT

size: many
J: TRBJ2-1
D: -
V: TRBV6-5
CDR3: CASSYSTGTSNEQFF
DNA: TGTGCCAGCAGTTACTCTACCGGGACCTCTAATGAGCAGTTCTTC

size: few
J: TRBJ1-2
D: -
V: TRBV27
CDR3: CASSIGGNYGYTF
DNA: TGTGCCAGCTCCATCGGGGGAAACTATGGCTACACCTTC

size: many
J: TRBJ2-1
D: -
V: TRBV28
CDR3: CASSHLSPSYEQFF
DNA: TGTGCCAGCAGCCACCTCTCCCCAAGCTATGAGCAGTTCTTC

size: -
J: TRBJ2-7
D: TRBD2
V: TRBV11-2
CDR3: CASSLTSGRGRNLYEQYF
DNA: TGTGCCAGCAGCTTAACTAGCGGGAGGGGTCGAAACCTCTACGAGCAGTACTTC

size: -
J: TRBJ2-1
D: -
V: TRBV7-2
CDR3: CASSAYLDNEQFF
DNA: TGTGCCAGCAGCGCATACCTAGACAATGAGCAGTTCTTC

size: -
J: TRBJ2-3
D: -
V: TRBV30
CDR3: CAWRGFTDTQYF
DNA: TGTGCCTGGCGGGGCTTCACAGATACGCAGTATTTT

size: few
J: TRBJ1-2
D: TRBD1
V: TRBV5-5
CDR3: CASSPGQGPGGYTF
DNA: TGTGCCAGCAGCCCGGGACAGGGGCCAGGTGGCTACACCTTC

size: -
J: TRBJ2-1
D: -
V: TRBV20-1
CDR3: CSAREVQESSYNEQFF
DNA: TGCAGTGCTAGAGAGGTACAGGAATCCTCCTACAATGAGCAGTTCTTC

size: -
J: TRBJ2-3
D: -
V: TRBV20-1
CDR3: CSAPPNGAEDTQYF
DNA: TGCAGTGCGCCACCAAACGGGGCGGAAGATACGCAGTATTTT

size: many
J: TRBJ2-1
D: -
V: TRBV7-9
CDR3: CASSFSDASYNEQFF
DNA: TGTGCCAGCAGCTTTTCGGACGCTTCCTACAATGAGCAGTTCTTC

size: -
J: TRBJ2-2
D: -
V: TRBV7-6
CDR3: CASSYLTGGAGELFF
DNA: TGTGCCAGCAGCTACTTGACAGGCGGGGCCGGGGAGCTGTTTTTT

size: -
J: TRBJ2-7
D: -
V: TRBV4-1
CDR3: CASSQVADPNYEQYF
DNA: TGCGCCAGCAGCCAAGTGGCGGACCCAAACTACGAGCAGTACTTC

size: -
J: TRBJ1-2
D: -
V: TRBV3-1
CDR3: CASSPYLVRGGFFGYTF
DNA: TGTGCCAGCAGCCCTTACCTCGTGAGGGGAGGGTTTTTTGGCTACACCTTC

size: -
J: TRBJ1-1
D: TRBD1
V: TRBV28
CDR3: CASSGQGAANTEAFF
DNA: TGTGCCAGCAGTGGACAGGGGGCAGCAAACACTGAAGCTTTCTTT

size: -
J: TRBJ2-5
D: -
V: TRBV6-1
CDR3: CASSTAPDRRETQYF
DNA: TGTGCCAGCAGTACCGCTCCTGACAGGAGAGAGACCCAGTACTTC